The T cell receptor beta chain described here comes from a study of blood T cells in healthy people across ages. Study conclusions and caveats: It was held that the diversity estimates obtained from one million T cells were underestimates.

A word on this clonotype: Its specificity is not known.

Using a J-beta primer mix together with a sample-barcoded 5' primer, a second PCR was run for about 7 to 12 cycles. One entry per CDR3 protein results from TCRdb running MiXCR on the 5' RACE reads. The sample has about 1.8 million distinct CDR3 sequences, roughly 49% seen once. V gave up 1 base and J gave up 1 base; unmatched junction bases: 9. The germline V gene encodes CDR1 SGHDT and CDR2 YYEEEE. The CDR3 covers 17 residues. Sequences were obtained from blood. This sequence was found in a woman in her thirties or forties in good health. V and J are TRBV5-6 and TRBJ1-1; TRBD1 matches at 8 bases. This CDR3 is CASSLFGQGVRNTEAFF. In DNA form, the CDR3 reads TGTGCCAGCAGCTTGTTCGGACAGGGCGTCCGGAACACTGAAGCTTTCTTT.